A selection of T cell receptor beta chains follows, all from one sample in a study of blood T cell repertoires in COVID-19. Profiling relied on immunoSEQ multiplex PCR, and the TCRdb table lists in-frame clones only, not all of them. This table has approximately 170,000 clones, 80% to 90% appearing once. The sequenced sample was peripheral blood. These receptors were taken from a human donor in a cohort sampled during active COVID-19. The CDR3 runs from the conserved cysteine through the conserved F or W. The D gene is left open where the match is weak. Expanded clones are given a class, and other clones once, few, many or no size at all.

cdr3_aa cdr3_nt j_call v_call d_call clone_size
CASSRTGTGSYEQYF TGTGCCAGCAGCCGAACCGGGACAGGCAGCTACGAGCAGTACTTC TRBJ2-7 TRBV6-2/TRBV6-3 TRBD1 NA
CASAIDTSYNEQFF TGTGCTAGTGCAATAGACACTAGCTACAATGAGCAGTTCTTC TRBJ2-1 TRBV12-5 NA NA
CSVEVLAGTYEQYF TGCAGCGTTGAGGTCCTAGCGGGAACCTACGAGCAGTACTTC TRBJ2-7 TRBV29-1 TRBD2 few
CASSLGLRASPLHF TGCGCCAGCAGCTTGGGGCTCAGGGCCTCACCCCTCCACTTT TRBJ1-6 TRBV5-1 NA NA
CASSQDSSGLVGETQYF TGTGCCAGCAGCCAAGATTCTTCGGGACTAGTTGGAGAGACCCAGTACTTC TRBJ2-5 TRBV3-1/TRBV3-2 TRBD2 NA
CASSQGGARNTEAFF TGTGCCAGCAGCCAAGGGGGGGCGCGGAACACTGAAGCTTTCTTT TRBJ1-1 TRBV7-9 NA NA
CAWGLGQGSYEQYF TGTGCCTGGGGTTTGGGGCAGGGTAGTTACGAGCAGTACTTC TRBJ2-7 TRBV30 NA once
CASSHLTRNYEQYF TGTGCCAGCAGCCACCTGACTAGAAACTACGAGCAGTACTTC TRBJ2-7 TRBV14 NA many
CSVDGTGDLTGELFF TGCAGCGTTGATGGGACAGGGGACCTCACCGGGGAGCTGTTTTTT TRBJ2-2 TRBV29-1 TRBD1 NA
CASSQVVSPLHF TGTGCCAGCAGCCAAGTAGTTTCACCCCTCCACTTT TRBJ1-6 TRBV3-1/TRBV3-2 NA once
CASSFSYRDRGYGYTF TGTGCCAGCAGCTTCTCTTACCGGGACAGGGGCTATGGCTACACCTTC TRBJ1-2 TRBV5-5 TRBD1 NA
CATQTGSSGNTIYF TGTGCCACCCAGACAGGGTCTTCTGGAAACACCATATATTTT TRBJ1-3 TRBV19 TRBD1 NA
CASSPGDRPGNTIYF TGTGCCAGCAGCCCAGGGGACAGGCCCGGAAACACCATATATTTT TRBJ1-3 TRBV3-1/TRBV3-2 TRBD1 once
CASSYGLAGVNQYF TGTGCCAGCAGTTACGGACTAGCGGGGGTGAACCAGTACTTC TRBJ2-5 TRBV6-2/TRBV6-3 TRBD2 NA
CASSDFGRSSGNTIYF TGTGCCAGCAGTGATTTCGGGAGGTCCTCTGGAAACACCATATATTTT TRBJ1-3 TRBV6-1 NA NA
CATSDSTQGGIYGYTF TGTGCCACCAGTGATTCAACTCAGGGGGGTATCTATGGCTACACCTTC TRBJ1-2 TRBV24-1 TRBD1 NA
CASSLAIGQGGYGYTF TGTGCCAGCAGCTTAGCGATCGGGCAGGGTGGTTATGGCTACACCTTC TRBJ1-2 TRBV7-2 NA once
CASSSFSGQTNSPLHF TGTGCCAGCAGCTCCTTCTCGGGACAGACGAATTCACCCCTCCACTTT TRBJ1-6 TRBV7-2 TRBD1 NA
CASSLVSNEQFF TGCGCCAGCAGCTTGGTCTCGAATGAGCAGTTCTTC TRBJ2-1 TRBV5-1 NA NA
CASRTATNEKLFF TGTGCCAGCAGAACTGCAACTAATGAAAAACTGTTTTTT TRBJ1-4 TRBV2 NA NA
CASSYSRDIGNTIYF TGTGCCAGCAGTTACTCTCGGGACATCGGAAACACCATATATTTT TRBJ1-3 TRBV6-2/TRBV6-3 NA few
CASSYASGGTDTQYF TGTGCCAGCAGTTACGCTAGCGGGGGAACGGATACGCAGTATTTT TRBJ2-3 TRBV6-2/TRBV6-3 TRBD2 NA
CASSSRVLSYEQYF TGTGCCAGCAGCTCCAGGGTCCTCTCCTACGAGCAGTACTTC TRBJ2-7 TRBV7-2 NA NA
CASSYSGENNEQFF TGTGCCAGCAGCTATAGCGGGGAGAACAATGAGCAGTTCTTC TRBJ2-1 TRBV6-5 TRBD2 NA
CASSFTGQGTSGANVLTF TGTGCCAGCAGTTTCACGGGACAGGGCACCTCTGGGGCCAACGTCCTGACTTTC TRBJ2-6 TRBV28 TRBD1 NA
CASSPWTSGLEQFF TGTGCCAGCAGCCCCTGGACTAGTGGGCTTGAGCAGTTCTTC TRBJ2-1 TRBV7-2 TRBD2 NA